The next 3 T cell receptor beta chains were all read from a single sample in a study of shared clonotypes between healthy human individuals. Naive CD8 cells lacked CD45RO, underwent positive selection for CCR7 and left out terminally differentiated effector memory CD45RA+ cells. This table comes from immunoSEQ multiplex PCR, and its TCRdb copy is limited to in-frame clones, with some not included. The profile shows millions of clones, about 94% of them singletons. Sample: naive CD8+ T cells sorted from blood. The receptors originated from a man younger than 35 in good health.

This clone was detected only a few times. The chain uses TRBV4-3 and TRBJ1-2; D unclear. Germline CDR1 and CDR2: LGHNA and YSLEER. The CDR3 loop spans 15 amino acids. The V gene lost 1 base and the J gene lost 3 bases, with 12 bases spanning the gap. The CDR3 DNA is TGCGCCAGCAGCCAAGCAGTGAACAGCGACTATGGCTACACCTTC. Translating it yields CASSQAVNSDYGYTF.

About this clone itself: The conserved closing phenylalanine or tryptophan is absent in this CDR3, likely reflecting a read error. The gene calls are TRBV5-4 and TRBJ2-3; 7 nucleotides align to TRBD1. Germline V gene data show CDR1 as SGHNT and CDR2 as YYREEE (reference sequence). There are 13 residues in the CDR3. Trimming removed 4 bases from V and 5 bases from J; junction bases left unmatched: 4. As DNA, the CDR3 is TGTGCCAGCAGCAAGGGACAGAAAGATACGCAGTATCTT. The encoded protein is CASSKGQKDTQYL.

This chain joins TRBV5-5 and TRBJ2-1; no firm D call. The V and J ends lost 0 bases and 9 bases respectively, with 7 bases between them. CDR1 and CDR2 from the germline V gene are SGHKS and YYEKEE (reference sequence). The CDR3 length is 12 residues. CDR3 loop: CASSLVVPEQFF. Written as DNA, the CDR3 is TGTGCCAGCAGCTTGGTTGTCCCTGAGCAGTTCTTC.